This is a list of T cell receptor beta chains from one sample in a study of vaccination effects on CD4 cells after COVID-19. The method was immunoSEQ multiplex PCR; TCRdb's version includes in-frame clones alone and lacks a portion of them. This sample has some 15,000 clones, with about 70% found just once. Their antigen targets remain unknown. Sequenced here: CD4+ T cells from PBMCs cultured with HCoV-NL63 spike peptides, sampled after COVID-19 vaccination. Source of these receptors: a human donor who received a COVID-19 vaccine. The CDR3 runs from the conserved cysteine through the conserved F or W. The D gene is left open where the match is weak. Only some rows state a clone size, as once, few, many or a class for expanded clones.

cdr3_aa: CASSRTSGRGDEQYF; j_call: TRBJ2-7; clone_size: once; d_call: TRBD2; v_call: TRBV6-2/TRBV6-3
cdr3_aa: CASGTSGSLYEQYF; j_call: TRBJ2-7; clone_size: .; d_call: TRBD2; v_call: TRBV6-6
cdr3_aa: CATSDSPGQGDEKLFF; j_call: TRBJ1-4; clone_size: medium-sized; d_call: TRBD1; v_call: TRBV24-1
cdr3_aa: CASRTPGQGSSWGYTF; j_call: TRBJ1-2; clone_size: .; d_call: TRBD1; v_call: TRBV28
cdr3_aa: CAGSRADRTYEQYF; j_call: TRBJ2-7; clone_size: .; d_call: .; v_call: TRBV6-5
cdr3_aa: CASSEGLQPQHF; j_call: TRBJ1-5; clone_size: .; d_call: .; v_call: TRBV6-2/TRBV6-3
cdr3_aa: CASSNPHRSRYTIYF; j_call: TRBJ1-3; clone_size: .; d_call: .; v_call: TRBV19
cdr3_aa: CASSQVPANTEAFF; j_call: TRBJ1-1; clone_size: .; d_call: .; v_call: TRBV3-1/TRBV3-2
cdr3_aa: CASSIGYADTQYF; j_call: TRBJ2-3; clone_size: .; d_call: .; v_call: TRBV19
cdr3_aa: CASSMQRPGGGYTF; j_call: TRBJ1-2; clone_size: .; d_call: .; v_call: TRBV7-9
cdr3_aa: CSVVFNTYNEQFF; j_call: TRBJ2-1; clone_size: .; d_call: .; v_call: TRBV29-1
cdr3_aa: CASSQGLEQYF; j_call: TRBJ2-7; clone_size: .; d_call: .; v_call: TRBV3-1/TRBV3-2
cdr3_aa: CASSVGLGTDTQYF; j_call: TRBJ2-3; clone_size: .; d_call: .; v_call: TRBV19
cdr3_aa: CASSTGDEWRNEQYF; j_call: TRBJ2-7; clone_size: .; d_call: .; v_call: TRBV19
cdr3_aa: CASSEARGQPQHF; j_call: TRBJ1-5; clone_size: few; d_call: .; v_call: TRBV2
cdr3_aa: CASSLWWGGTPYNEQFF; j_call: TRBJ2-1; clone_size: .; d_call: .; v_call: TRBV7-2
cdr3_aa: CASTPILGGNTIYF; j_call: TRBJ1-3; clone_size: .; d_call: .; v_call: TRBV19
cdr3_aa: CASRGTGLNTEAFF; j_call: TRBJ1-1; clone_size: few; d_call: TRBD1; v_call: TRBV6-4
cdr3_aa: CASSYRQGPFIYF; j_call: TRBJ1-3; clone_size: .; d_call: TRBD1; v_call: TRBV7-2
cdr3_aa: CASSHRDRADTEAFF; j_call: TRBJ1-1; clone_size: .; d_call: TRBD1; v_call: TRBV5-1
cdr3_aa: CASSQPGWDQPQHF; j_call: TRBJ1-5; clone_size: few; d_call: .; v_call: TRBV27
cdr3_aa: CASSPSTGGTEAFF; j_call: TRBJ1-1; clone_size: .; d_call: .; v_call: TRBV18
cdr3_aa: CASSPTPNEKLFF; j_call: TRBJ1-4; clone_size: .; d_call: .; v_call: TRBV27
cdr3_aa: CASGPRGRKETQYF; j_call: TRBJ2-5; clone_size: .; d_call: .; v_call: TRBV23-1
cdr3_aa: CASRSSPGQNTEAFF; j_call: TRBJ1-1; clone_size: .; d_call: .; v_call: TRBV6-5
cdr3_aa: CASSFFWTGRRENEQYF; j_call: TRBJ2-7; clone_size: .; d_call: .; v_call: TRBV28
cdr3_aa: CATSRDSHRANVLTF; j_call: TRBJ2-6; clone_size: .; d_call: .; v_call: TRBV15
cdr3_aa: CAWSEGSGRGRSYEQYF; j_call: TRBJ2-7; clone_size: once; d_call: .; v_call: TRBV30
cdr3_aa: CASSQESVAVGGPNTEAFF; j_call: TRBJ1-1; clone_size: .; d_call: .; v_call: TRBV14
cdr3_aa: CASSQSGPLYNEQFF; j_call: TRBJ2-1; clone_size: .; d_call: .; v_call: TRBV3-1/TRBV3-2
cdr3_aa: CASGLTAYGYTF; j_call: TRBJ1-2; clone_size: .; d_call: .; v_call: TRBV2
cdr3_aa: CASRSQGFSNSPLHF; j_call: TRBJ1-6; clone_size: once; d_call: .; v_call: TRBV28
cdr3_aa: CASSGDANEQFF; j_call: TRBJ2-1; clone_size: .; d_call: .; v_call: TRBV2
cdr3_aa: CASSILTGYYSNQPQHF; j_call: TRBJ1-5; clone_size: .; d_call: .; v_call: TRBV19
cdr3_aa: CASSLTHSGYEQYF; j_call: TRBJ2-7; clone_size: .; d_call: .; v_call: TRBV28
cdr3_aa: CASSQGAGGNQPQHF; j_call: TRBJ1-5; clone_size: .; d_call: .; v_call: TRBV7-9
cdr3_aa: CASSLLGSGGYTF; j_call: TRBJ1-2; clone_size: .; d_call: .; v_call: TRBV5-6
cdr3_aa: CASRPGHSPNTGELFF; j_call: TRBJ2-2; clone_size: few; d_call: .; v_call: TRBV19
cdr3_aa: CATSKGRNEKLFF; j_call: TRBJ1-4; clone_size: once; d_call: .; v_call: TRBV15
cdr3_aa: CASSFSPYGYTF; j_call: TRBJ1-2; clone_size: .; d_call: .; v_call: TRBV28
cdr3_aa: CASGPPRMGASTDTQYF; j_call: TRBJ2-3; clone_size: .; d_call: .; v_call: TRBV19
cdr3_aa: CAISENTAVTYEQYF; j_call: TRBJ2-7; clone_size: .; d_call: .; v_call: TRBV10-3
cdr3_aa: CASSFTDAWGYTF; j_call: TRBJ1-2; clone_size: .; d_call: .; v_call: TRBV6-2/TRBV6-3
cdr3_aa: CSASRTGGAKNSPLHF; j_call: TRBJ1-6; clone_size: .; d_call: TRBD1; v_call: TRBV20-1
cdr3_aa: CATHLAGVNTDTQYF; j_call: TRBJ2-3; clone_size: .; d_call: TRBD2; v_call: TRBV5-4